Shown below are 10 T cell receptor beta chains from a single sample sequenced in a study of shared clonotypes between healthy human individuals. Terminally differentiated effector memory CD45RA+ cells were excluded from the naive CD8 cells, which were CD45RO-negative and positively selected for CCR7. Profiled with immunoSEQ multiplex PCR; TCRdb holds only in-frame clones, not every one. The repertoire has some 1,900,000 clones, about 95% of them found once; the top ten carry approximately 1.2%. The specimen was naive CD8+ T cells sorted from blood. All receptors derive from a man aged 18 to 29 in good health.

The count of this clone is one. The chain uses TRBV27 and TRBJ2-1, with 8 bases that match TRBD2. Germline CDR1 MNHEY, CDR2 SMNVEV (reference sequence). V lost 6 bases to trimming and J lost 4 bases; unmatched junction nucleotides: 11. The CDR3 length is 16 residues. In nucleotides, the CDR3 is TGTGCCAGCAGCCCCGTTTTAGCGGGGATGTACAATGAGCAGTTCTTC. Its translation is CASSPVLAGMYNEQFF.

The chain links TRBV13 to TRBJ1-4; 12 bases match TRBD1. Germline CDR1 is PRHDT and CDR2 is FYEKMQ (reference sequence). After removal of 5 bases from V and 0 bases from J, the junction contained 7 bases not matched to a gene. The CDR3 is made up of 18 amino acids. This CDR3 is CASSAPGTGGPTNEKLFF. The CDR3 region has the DNA TGTGCCAGCAGCGCCCCCGGGACAGGGGGCCCAACTAATGAAAAACTGTTTTTT.

The V call is TRBV7-3, the J call TRBJ1-1; D gene uncertain. This CDR3 comprises 14 residues. Germline CDR1 is SGHTA and CDR2 is FQGTGA. Deletions cut 5 bases from V and 4 bases from J, with 14 bases between. The CDR3 coding sequence is TGTGCCAGCAGCCCGACGTTAGGCAGCACTGAAGCTTTCTTT. Translating it yields CASSPTLGSTEAFF.

V and J are TRBV4-1 and TRBJ1-3; possible D gene TRBD1, 5 bases. The V gene lost 3 bases and the J gene lost 1 base, with 10 bases spanning the gap. The CDR3 has 15 residues. The V gene's germline CDR1 is MGHRA and CDR2 YSYEKL. Written as DNA, the CDR3 is TGCGCCAGCAGCCAGGAGACAGTATCTGGAAACACCATATATTTT. Translation: CASSQETVSGNTIYF.

The V and J genes are TRBV6-5 and TRBJ2-7; TRBD2 aligns across 16 bases. The J segment lost 2 bases and the V segment lost 2 bases, leaving 0 bases of the junction unmatched. Germline CDR1 and CDR2: MNHEY and SVGAGI. The length of the CDR3 is 16 residues. CDR3 nucleotide sequence: TGTGCCAGCAGTTACGGGACTAGCGGGAGGGCCTACGAGCAGTACTTC. As protein: CASSYGTSGRAYEQYF.

The chain combines TRBV29-1 with TRBJ2-1, with 16 bases matching TRBD2. J lost 10 bases, V lost 6 bases, and 9 bases had no gene match. Germline V gives CDR1 SQVTM, CDR2 ANQGSEA. This CDR3 comprises 15 residues. CDR3 protein: CSVAGTSGGDEEQFF. The CDR3 coding sequence is TGCAGCGTCGCCGGGACTAGCGGGGGGGATGAAGAGCAGTTCTTC.

This clone was observed a single time. V is TRBV5-8 and J is TRBJ1-1; D is ambiguous. Germline V gene lookup returns CDR1 SGHTS and CDR2 YDEGEE. The CDR3 consists of 10 residues. Trimming removed 7 bases from V and 8 bases from J, with 9 bases in between. CDR3 coding DNA: TGTGCCAGCTCCCGTCCCGAAGCTTTCTTT. Its translation: CASSRPEAFF.

This clone was counted once. The chain uses TRBV27 and TRBJ1-2; 7 bases fit TRBD1. The CDR3 spans 13 residues. V trimming: 6 bases; J trimming: 5 bases; junction bases outside the gene matches: 6. The germline CDR1 and CDR2 sequences are MNHEY and SMNVEV (reference sequence). The DNA for the CDR3 is TGTGCCAGCAGCTACCGACAGGGTTATGGCTACACCTTC. Translating it yields CASSYRQGYGYTF.

CDR3 protein: CASSEVGGGELITDTQYF. In nucleotides, the CDR3 is TGCGCCAGCAGTGAGGTCGGAGGGGGAGAGCTCATCACAGATACGCAGTATTTT. The V call is TRBV10-1, the J call TRBJ2-3; D is possibly TRBD1 or TRBD2 (6 bases each). This CDR3 contains 18 residues. CDR1 WNHNN and CDR2 SYGVQD come from the germline V gene (reference sequence). V gave up 2 bases and J gave up 2 bases, with 20 bases separating them.

This clone was observed a single time. The chain employs TRBV7-9 and TRBJ1-2; a weak D match, TRBD1 (6 bases). There are 16 residues in the CDR3. Trimming cost V 4 bases and J 4 bases, with 19 bases left between them. Per germline, CDR1 SEHNR and CDR2 FQNEAQ (reference sequence). The CDR3 DNA follows: TGTGCCAGCAGCTCATCCCGGGACAATCTCCCCTATGGCTACACCTTC. Residues: CASSSSRDNLPYGYTF.